Listed here are 7 T cell receptor beta chains from one sample, sequenced in a study of human T cells and chemical hapten exposure. Time point here: healthy volunteer bleed at 2 weeks. The authors' total RNA extraction used unfractionated whole blood. In TCRdb, the RACE reads were re-called with MiXCR into one record per CDR3 protein. The sample yields over 100,000 distinct CDR3 sequences, approximately 9.5% seen once. The specimen was whole blood. All receptors come from a male donor in good health. Some clones in this sample may be carry-over from other donors' samples.

The V call is TRBV5-1, the J call TRBJ2-5, with D possibly being TRBD2 (6 bases). This CDR3 is built from 14 residues. The germline V gene encodes CDR1 SGHRS and CDR2 YFSETQ. V was cut by 2 bases and J by 5 bases, with 13 bases left in between. The CDR3 reads CASSFVAERETQYF. The CDR3 DNA reads TGCGCCAGCAGCTTTGTAGCGGAGAGGGAGACCCAGTACTTC.

The table lists this clonotype with many counts. This rearrangement joins TRBV10-3 to TRBJ1-1, with D perhaps matching TRBD1 (5 bases). Looked up from germline, CDR1 is ENHRY and CDR2 is SYGVKD. The CDR3 contains 13 residues. The V end was cut by 5 bases, the J end by 1 base, with 8 bases between. CDR3 bases: TGTGCCATCAGTTCTACAGGGAACACTGAAGCTTTCTTT. Its protein product is CAISSTGNTEAFF.

The chain links TRBV12-3 or TRBV12-4 to TRBJ2-2; the D gene could be TRBD1 or TRBD2 (5 bases each). The V gene lost 6 bases and the J gene lost 0 bases, with 14 bases spanning the gap. The CDR3 loop spans 16 amino acids. The CDR3 coding sequence is TGTGCCAGCAGCCGCTTGGGGGACGCGAACACCGGGGAGCTGTTTTTT. Translated: CASSRLGDANTGELFF.

This clonotype was counted between two and nine times. The chain employs TRBV20-1 and TRBJ2-5; D not resolved. Per germline, CDR1 DFQATT and CDR2 SNEGSKA (reference sequence). The V gene lost 6 bases and the J gene lost 0 bases, with 5 bases spanning the gap. The CDR3 contains 11 residues. CDR3 region: CSAEYQETQYF. In nucleotides, the CDR3 is TGCAGTGCAGAGTACCAAGAGACCCAGTACTTC.

This clonotype came up many times. V usage is TRBV12-3 or TRBV12-4 and J usage is TRBJ2-7, with 12 bases aligning to TRBD2. The CDR3 consists of 15 residues. With V trimmed by 5 bases and J by 2 bases, 4 bases remained unmatched. The CDR3 DNA sequence: TGTGCCAGCAGTCCACTAGCGGGGGGAACCTACGAGCAGTACTTC. Encoded protein: CASSPLAGGTYEQYF.

This clonotype was recorded many times. The rearrangement links TRBV15 to TRBJ2-1, with D unresolved. Trimming shortened V by 1 base and J by 9 bases, and 7 bases separated the two germline ends. This CDR3 contains 12 residues. Per the germline V gene, CDR1 is LNHNV and CDR2 is YYDKDF (reference sequence). For the CDR3, the DNA is TGTGCCACCAGCAGAGTCGGAGTTGAGCAGTTCTTC. This gives the protein CATSRVGVEQFF.

The chain employs TRBV7-9 and TRBJ2-7, with a weak D call TRBD2 (5 bases). Germline loops: CDR1 SEHNR, CDR2 FQNEAQ (reference sequence). The V end lost 2 bases, the J end lost 4 bases, and 9 bases lay between the germline ends. This CDR3 comprises 13 residues. The CDR3 is CASSLRGKYEQYF. In DNA, the CDR3 is TGTGCCAGCAGCTTAAGAGGGAAATACGAGCAGTACTTC.